This entry lists 22 T cell receptor beta chains sequenced from one sample in a study of shared clonotypes between healthy human individuals. This table comes from immunoSEQ multiplex PCR, and its TCRdb copy is limited to in-frame clones, with some not included. The sample has roughly 2.6 million clones; around nine tenths are singletons. The sample consisted of naive CD4+ T cells sorted from blood. Subset noted: CD45RA+ positively selected. The receptor source for this set is a man younger than 30 in good health.

The sample holds one count of this clone. The chain couples TRBV19 to TRBJ2-7, with 8 bases lining up with TRBD1. V lost 8 bases, J lost 1 base, and 7 bases stayed unmatched. The CDR3 length is 14 residues. Per the germline V gene, CDR1 is LNHDA and CDR2 is SQIVND (reference sequence). CDR3 protein: CASGRDRNSYEQYF. In DNA form, the CDR3 reads TGTGCCAGTGGCCGGGACAGGAATTCCTACGAGCAGTACTTC.

This chain uses TRBV6-5 with TRBJ2-3; TRBD1 might be the D (6 bases). The CDR3 spans 14 residues. The germline gives CDR1 MNHEY, CDR2 SVGAGI. Trimming took off 6 bases at V and 3 bases at J, with 13 bases between the two ends. CDR3 amino acids: CASSPGQITDTQYF. The CDR3, as DNA: TGTGCCAGCAGCCCAGGACAGATTACAGATACGCAGTATTTT.

The chain combines TRBV11-2 with TRBJ1-2, with D maybe TRBD1 (6 bases). The V end was cut by 3 bases, the J end by 8 bases, with 13 bases between. The CDR3 consists of 13 residues. In germline, CDR1 is SGHAT, CDR2 FQNNGV. CDR3 residues: CASSLGNREGYTF. CDR3 bases: TGTGCCAGCAGCTTGGGAAACAGGGAAGGCTACACCTTC.

In DNA form, the CDR3 reads TGTGCCAGCAGCAAATCGGCCGGGACTAGCGGGAGGGGGGAGTTCTTC. Translated, it gives CASSKSAGTSGRGEFF. The chain couples TRBV2 to TRBJ2-1; 16 nucleotides agree with TRBD2. V lost 6 bases and J lost 14; bases outside the gene matches: 13. Germline assignment: CDR1 SNHLY and CDR2 FYNNEI. The CDR3 runs 16 residues.

The chain links TRBV2 to TRBJ2-5; D is perhaps TRBD2 (6 bases). The ends were cut back, 4 bases at V and 7 bases at J, with 16 bases in the middle. The CDR3 is 14 amino acids. The germline CDR1 and CDR2 sequences are SNHLY and FYNNEI. In DNA, the CDR3 is TGTGCCAGCAGTGCCGGCTGGGAGGATGGGACCCAGTACTTC. Residues: CASSAGWEDGTQYF.

The genes are TRBV2 and TRBJ2-2; D gene ambiguous. The CDR3 totals 14 residues. Germline V gene sequence: CDR1 SNHLY, CDR2 FYNNEI. Deletions cut 7 bases from V and 5 bases from J, with 14 bases between. The CDR3 loop reads CASTPERLTGELFF. The CDR3 DNA is TGTGCCAGCACCCCCGAGCGACTGACCGGGGAGCTGTTTTTT.

The chain couples TRBV19 to TRBJ1-6, with no clear D. Germline assignment: CDR1 LNHDA and CDR2 SQIVND (reference sequence). This CDR3 region has 16 residues. V was clipped by 5 bases and J by 0 bases, with 11 bases between them. The CDR3 bases are TGTGCCAGTAGTCTGGTCCTAAGCTCCTATAATTCACCCCTCCACTTT. Translating it yields CASSLVLSSYNSPLHF.

This clone was detected only once. This CDR3 is also generated by other DNA sequences in the sample. The chain links TRBV18 to TRBJ2-5, with D unresolved. V lost 0 bases and J 3 bases, leaving 5 bases between the germline ends. The CDR3 spans 13 residues. Germline-derived CDR1 and CDR2 are KGHSH and LQKENI. The CDR3 coding sequence is TGTGCCAGCTCACCACCCAATGAAGAGACCCAGTACTTC. It codes for CASSPPNEETQYF.

CDR3 in DNA: TGCGCCAGCAGCTTGATCGGACCCCTCATGAACACTGAAGCTTTCTTT. Its translation: CASSLIGPLMNTEAFF. The gene calls are TRBV5-1 and TRBJ1-1; D is ambiguous. Germline assignment: CDR1 SGHRS and CDR2 YFSETQ. There are 16 residues in the CDR3. V shed 1 base and J shed 0 bases, with 13 bases lying between them.

V usage is TRBV10-1 and J usage is TRBJ1-2, with D unclear. The CDR3 consists of 16 residues. V lost 4 bases and J lost 2, with 17 bases in between. Germline assignment: CDR1 WNHNN and CDR2 SYGVQD (reference sequence). CDR3 nucleotides: TGCGCCAGCAGTGCAGGTGAACTCCTAGCGAACTATGGCTACACCTTC. Its translation is CASSAGELLANYGYTF.

Concerning this clone: Other DNA sequences in the same sample also yield this CDR3. The chain combines TRBV5-1 with TRBJ2-5; 9 positions agree with TRBD1. The CDR3 length is 14 residues. Unmatched junction bases numbered 6, after V lost 4 bases and J lost 5 bases. Germline CDR1 reads SGHRS; CDR2 reads YFSETQ. The CDR3 region has the DNA TGCGCCAGCAGCAGGGGACAGGGCGGGGAGACCCAGTACTTC. Amino acids: CASSRGQGGETQYF. The entire variable domain, with the rest obtained from reference TRBV5-1 and TRBJ2-5, is as follows: KAGVTQTPRYLIKTRGQQVTLSCSPISGHRSVSWYQQTPGQGLQFLFEYFSETQRNKGNFPGRFSGRQFSNSRSEMNVSTLELGDSALYLCASSRGQGGETQYFGPGTRLLVL.

The chain employs TRBV12-5 and TRBJ1-5, with D perhaps matching TRBD1 (6 bases). There are 15 residues in the CDR3. Germline CDR1 LGHNT, CDR2 FRNRAP. V was pared by 2 bases and J by 5 bases, with 13 bases between. In nucleotides, the CDR3 is TGTGCTAGTGGTTTGTCGTCCGGGGGCGATCAGCCCCAGCATTTT. Its translation is CASGLSSGGDQPQHF.

This clone was counted a single time. This chain connects TRBV5-1 to TRBJ2-7; D may be TRBD2 (6 bases). V shed 4 bases and J shed 1 base, with 12 bases lying between them. The CDR3 runs to 14 residues. Germline CDR1 and CDR2: SGHRS and YFSETQ. CDR3 DNA sequence: TGCGCCAGCAGCGCGGGGACGGAATCCTACGAGCAGTACTTC. This sequence encodes CASSAGTESYEQYF.

The chain uses TRBV25-1 and TRBJ2-2; D assignment may be TRBD1 or TRBD2 (7 bases each). Germline CDR1 is MGHDK and CDR2 is SYGVNS. This CDR3 contains 17 residues. V dropped 0 bases and J dropped 4 bases, with 15 bases sitting between them. The CDR3 DNA sequence: TGTGCCAGCAGTGAATATAGGGGAGGGGGCCTCACCGGGGAGCTGTTTTTT. It codes for CASSEYRGGGLTGELFF. Full variable domain (rest looked up from reference TRBV25-1 and TRBJ2-2): EADIYQTPRYLVIGTGKKITLECSQTMGHDKMYWYQQDPGMELHLIHYSYGVNSTEKGDLSSESTVSRIRTEHFPLTLESARPSHTSQYLCASSEYRGGGLTGELFFGEGSRLTVL.

The chain is built from TRBV7-9 and TRBJ1-4; a possible D gene is TRBD1 (6 bases). CDR1 is SEHNR, CDR2 FQNEAQ, per germline (reference sequence). The V end lost 11 bases, the J end lost 0 bases, and 19 bases lay between the germline ends. This CDR3 has 16 residues. CDR3 sequence: CAGSGGRYSTNEKLFF. CDR3 coding DNA: TGTGCCGGAAGTGGGGGCAGGTACTCAACTAATGAAAAACTGTTTTTT.

The genes are TRBV11-2 and TRBJ2-3; TRBD1 matches at 7 bases. The CDR3 has 16 amino acids. CDR1 and CDR2 (germline): SGHAT, FQNNGV. V shed 4 bases and J 6 bases; nucleotides not matched to a gene: 13. In DNA form, the CDR3 reads TGTGCCAGCAGCTCTCTGTCCGGGACAGCCACGGATACGCAGTATTTT. Protein: CASSSLSGTATDTQYF.

The CDR3 spells CASSESIGGEQYF. The CDR3 nucleotides are TGTGCCAGCAGTGAAAGCATTGGGGGCGAGCAGTACTTC. The V and J genes are TRBV2 and TRBJ2-7, with D perhaps TRBD1 or TRBD2 (5 bases each). Deletions cut 2 bases from V and 6 bases from J, with 11 bases between. Germline CDR1 is SNHLY and CDR2 is FYNNEI. There are 13 residues in the CDR3.

This chain joins TRBV5-8 and TRBJ1-4, with D unclear. From germline, CDR1 is SGHTS and CDR2 YDEGEE. The CDR3 runs to 15 residues. V was clipped by 1 base and J by 0 bases, with 7 bases between them. The CDR3 reads CASSLLRATNEKLFF. The DNA for the CDR3 is TGTGCCAGCAGCTTGTTGCGTGCAACTAATGAAAAACTGTTTTTT.

This rearrangement joins TRBV11-2 to TRBJ1-5, with D perhaps matching TRBD1 (5 bases). Per the germline V gene, CDR1 is SGHAT and CDR2 is FQNNGV. Trimming took 0 bases from V and 9 from J, leaving 9 bases between them. CDR3 length equals 13 residues. The CDR3 nucleotides are TGTGCCAGCAGCTTAGATTCCGGGGGGCCCCAGCATTTT. It yields the protein CASSLDSGGPQHF.

This chain links TRBV6-6 with TRBJ1-3; D might be TRBD1 (6 bases). Germline V lookup: CDR1 MNHNY, CDR2 SVGAGI (reference sequence). V was trimmed by 0 bases and J by 0 bases, leaving 9 bases between them. This CDR3 has 16 residues. The CDR3 loop reads CASSYSGGSSGNTIYF. The DNA of the CDR3 is TGTGCCAGCAGTTACTCAGGGGGGAGCTCTGGAAACACCATATATTTT.

The chain has TRBV7-2 and TRBJ2-3, with 12 nucleotides matching TRBD2. Germline V CDR1 and CDR2: SGHTA, FQGNSA. The V segment lost 5 bases and the J segment 6 bases; nucleotides outside the gene matches: 9. The CDR3 consists of 16 residues. The CDR3 nucleotides read TGTGCCAGCAGCCCCGGACTAGCGGGGCCTTATGATACGCAGTATTTT. This sequence encodes CASSPGLAGPYDTQYF.

This clone came up once. The chain couples TRBV5-4 to TRBJ2-3; a weak D match, TRBD2 (6 bases). The V end was cut by 0 bases, the J end by 5 bases, with 13 bases between. The CDR3 loop spans 15 amino acids. The V gene's germline CDR1 is SGHNT and CDR2 YYREEE (reference sequence). In nucleotides, the CDR3 is TGTGCCAGCAGCTTGGGTTGGGGGGTAAGAGATACGCAGTATTTT. Translation gives CASSLGWGVRDTQYF.